This T cell receptor beta chain was recorded in a study of Graves' ophthalmopathy and Graves' hyperthyroidism. This clonotype has ten or more counts. The CDR3 sequence is 12 residues long. Deletions cut 7 bases from V and 3 bases from J, with 10 bases between. From germline, CDR1 is SQVTM and CDR2 ANQGSEA. Transcripts of RNA were the source for amplifying TCR beta CDR3 regions. First-round RT-PCR employed HTBI primers, with a second-round multiplex PCR after it. TCRdb redid the calling of the multiplex PCR reads with MiXCR, one entry per CDR3 protein. The data contain about 420,000 distinct CDR3 sequences, around 21% of them singletons.

Sequenced: peripheral blood. The clonotype was recovered from a woman in her late teens or twenties with stable Graves' hyperthyroidism. The V and J genes are TRBV29-1 and TRBJ1-3; unclear D gene. The chain's CDR3 is CSATAGGNTIYF. The CDR3, as DNA: TGCAGCGCTACGGCAGGTGGAAACACCATATATTTT.